This T cell receptor beta chain appears in the sequencing data of a study of blood T cell repertoires in COVID-19. Study-level background: From the United States, Italy and Spain came samples of acute and convalescent COVID-19. T cells, B-cell-depleted T cells, or PBMCs provided the cDNA or gDNA that served as material.

The count of this clone is one. Produced via immunoSEQ multiplex PCR; TCRdb's table is partial and in-frame only. The sample consists of roughly 63,000 clones, approximately 80% of them appearing once. The CDR3 spans 14 residues. Deletions cut 0 bases from V and 5 bases from J, with 12 bases between. Germline CDR1 SGDLS, CDR2 YYNGEE. Sequencing used peripheral blood. This TCR was sampled from a man at least 80 years old with acute or convalescent COVID-19. The rearrangement joins TRBV9 to TRBJ2-7; D is undetermined. The CDR3 nucleotides are TGTGCCAGCAGCGTAGGAGCATCTGGTCACGAGCAGTACTTC. Translated, it gives CASSVGASGHEQYF. Combining the CDR3 with reference TRBV9 and TRBJ2-7 gives the whole variable domain DSGVTQTPKHLITATGQRVTLRCSPRSGDLSVYWYQQSLDQGLQFLIQYYNGEERAKGNILERFSAQQFPDLHSELNLSSLELGDSALYFCASSVGASGHEQYFGPGTRLTVT.